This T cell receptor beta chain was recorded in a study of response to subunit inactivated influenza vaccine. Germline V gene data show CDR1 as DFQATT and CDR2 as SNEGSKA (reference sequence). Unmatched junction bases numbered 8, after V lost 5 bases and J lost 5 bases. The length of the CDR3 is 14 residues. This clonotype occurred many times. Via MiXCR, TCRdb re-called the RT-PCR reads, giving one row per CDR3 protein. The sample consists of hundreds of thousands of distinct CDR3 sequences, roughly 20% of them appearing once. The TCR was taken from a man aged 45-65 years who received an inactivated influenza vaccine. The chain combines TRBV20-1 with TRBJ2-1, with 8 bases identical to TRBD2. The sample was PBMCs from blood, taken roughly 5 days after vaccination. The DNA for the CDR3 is TGCAGTGCTCTGGGACTAGAGTCTCACAATGAGCAGTTCTTC. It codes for CSALGLESHNEQFF.